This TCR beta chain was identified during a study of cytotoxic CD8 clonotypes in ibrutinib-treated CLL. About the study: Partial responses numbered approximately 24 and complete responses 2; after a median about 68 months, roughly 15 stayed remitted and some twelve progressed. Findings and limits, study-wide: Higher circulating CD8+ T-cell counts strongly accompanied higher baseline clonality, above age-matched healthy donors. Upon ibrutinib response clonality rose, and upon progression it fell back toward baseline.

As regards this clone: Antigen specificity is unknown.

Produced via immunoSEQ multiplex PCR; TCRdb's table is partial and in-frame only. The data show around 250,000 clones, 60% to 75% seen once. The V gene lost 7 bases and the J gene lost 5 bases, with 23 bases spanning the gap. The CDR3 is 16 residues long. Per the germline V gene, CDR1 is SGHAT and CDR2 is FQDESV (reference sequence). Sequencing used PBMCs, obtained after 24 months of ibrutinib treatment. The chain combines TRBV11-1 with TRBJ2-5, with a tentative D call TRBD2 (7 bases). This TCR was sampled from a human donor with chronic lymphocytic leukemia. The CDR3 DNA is TGTGCCAGCACCCTCACGGTGACGGGGGGCGGGGAGACCCAGTACTTC. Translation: CASTLTVTGGGETQYF.